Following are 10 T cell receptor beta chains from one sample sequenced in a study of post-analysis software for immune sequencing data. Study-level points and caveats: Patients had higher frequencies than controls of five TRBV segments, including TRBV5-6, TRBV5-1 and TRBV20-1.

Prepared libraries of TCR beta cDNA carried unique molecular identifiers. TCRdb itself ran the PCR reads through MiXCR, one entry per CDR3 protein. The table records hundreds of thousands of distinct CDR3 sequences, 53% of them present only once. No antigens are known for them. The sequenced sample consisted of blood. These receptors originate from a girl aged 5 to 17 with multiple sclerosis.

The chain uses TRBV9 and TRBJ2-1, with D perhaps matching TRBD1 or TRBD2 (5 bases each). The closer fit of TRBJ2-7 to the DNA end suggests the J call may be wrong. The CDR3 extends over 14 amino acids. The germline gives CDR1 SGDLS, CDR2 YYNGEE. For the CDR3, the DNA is TGTGCCAGCAGCGTAGGGGACCTTCCCTACGAGCAGTACTTC. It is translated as CASSVGDLPYEQYF.

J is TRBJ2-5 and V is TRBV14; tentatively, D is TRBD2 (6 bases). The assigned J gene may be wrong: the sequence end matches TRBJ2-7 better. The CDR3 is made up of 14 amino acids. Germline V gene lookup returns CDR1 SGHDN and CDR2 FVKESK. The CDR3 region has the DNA TGTGCCAGCAGCCAAACTAGCTATAGGTACGAGCAGTACTTC. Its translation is CASSQTSYRYEQYF.

The CDR3 nucleotides read TGTGCCAGCTCACAGGACAGGGGACGAGGCTACACCTTC. Protein sequence: CASSQDRGRGYTF. The chain couples TRBV18 to TRBJ1-2; TRBD1 matches at 9 bases. After removal of 4 bases from V and 8 bases from J, the junction contained 5 bases not matched to a gene. This CDR3 is built from 13 residues. Per the germline V gene, CDR1 is KGHSH and CDR2 is LQKENI.

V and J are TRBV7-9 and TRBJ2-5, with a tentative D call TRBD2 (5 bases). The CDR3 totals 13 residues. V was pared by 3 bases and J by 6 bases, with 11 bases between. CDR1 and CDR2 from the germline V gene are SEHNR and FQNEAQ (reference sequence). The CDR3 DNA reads TGTGCCAGCAGCTTTGAGAGGGAGCAGACCCAGTACTTC. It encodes CASSFEREQTQYF.

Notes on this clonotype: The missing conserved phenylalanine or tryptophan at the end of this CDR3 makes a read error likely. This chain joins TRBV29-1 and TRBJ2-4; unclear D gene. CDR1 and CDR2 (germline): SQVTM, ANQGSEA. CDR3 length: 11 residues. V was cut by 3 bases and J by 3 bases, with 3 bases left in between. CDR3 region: CSVEVKNIQYC. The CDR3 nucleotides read TGCAGCGTTGAGGTCAAAAACATTCAGTACTGC.

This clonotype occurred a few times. CDR3 residues: CASSNRDRGPSLYEQYF. DNA of the CDR3: TGTGCCAGCAGTAACCGGGACAGGGGCCCCTCTTTGTACGAGCAGTACTTC. V is TRBV27 and J is TRBJ2-7; TRBD1 agrees at 10 bases. The CDR3 is 17 residues long. V gave up 5 bases and J gave up 4 bases; unmatched junction bases: 14. The germline V gene encodes CDR1 MNHEY and CDR2 SMNVEV (reference sequence).

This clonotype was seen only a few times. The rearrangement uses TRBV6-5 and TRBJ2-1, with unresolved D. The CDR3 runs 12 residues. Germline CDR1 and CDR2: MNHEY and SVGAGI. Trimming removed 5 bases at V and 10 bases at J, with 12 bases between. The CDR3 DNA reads TGTGCCAGCAGTCTGGGTCCCTGGGAGCAGTTCTTC. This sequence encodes CASSLGPWEQFF.

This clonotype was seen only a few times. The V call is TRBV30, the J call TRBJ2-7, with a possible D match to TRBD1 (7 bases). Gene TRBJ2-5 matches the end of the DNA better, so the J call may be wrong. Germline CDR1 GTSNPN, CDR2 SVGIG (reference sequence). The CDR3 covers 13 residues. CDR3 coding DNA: TGTGCCTGGATTCCAGGGGGGACGGAGACCCAGTACTTC. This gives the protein CAWIPGGTETQYF.

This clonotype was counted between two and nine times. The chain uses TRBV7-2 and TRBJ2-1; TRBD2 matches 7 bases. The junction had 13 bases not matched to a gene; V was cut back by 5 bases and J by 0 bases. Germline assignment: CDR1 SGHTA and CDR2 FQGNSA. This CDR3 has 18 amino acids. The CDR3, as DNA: TGTGCCAGCAGCCTACGGGACTATCCCGCGAGCTCCTACAATGAGCAGTTCTTC. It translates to CASSLRDYPASSYNEQFF.

DNA of the CDR3: TGTGCCAGCAGAAGGACAGGTGCCCTGGAGCAGTACTTC. It translates to CASRRTGALEQYF. V is TRBV6-1 and J is TRBJ2-7; TRBD1 aligns across 7 bases. There are 13 residues in the CDR3. Trimming removed 6 bases from V and 7 bases from J; junction bases left unmatched: 9. CDR1 and CDR2 from the germline V gene are MNHNS and SASEGT.